Listed here are 30 T cell receptor beta chains from one sample, sequenced in a study of blood T cell repertoires in COVID-19. TCRdb keeps only in-frame clones here, not all; method: immunoSEQ multiplex PCR. The repertoire holds 65,000 to 90,000 clones, approximately 80% seen once, with roughly 4.8% in the top ten. Sequences were obtained from peripheral blood. Receptor source: a woman older than 75 with active or convalescent COVID-19.

This clone was counted a single time. The V gene is TRBV6-2 or TRBV6-3, the J gene TRBJ1-2, with D possibly matching TRBD1 (5 bases). Per germline, CDR1 MNHEY and CDR2 SVGEGT. V was shortened by 2 bases and J by 8 bases, with 15 bases between the two germline ends. CDR3 length: 14 amino acids. CDR3 nucleotide sequence: TGTGCCAGCAGTTACGGTCCAGGGATCAGCGGCTACACCTTC. Protein product: CASSYGPGISGYTF.

This chain connects TRBV14 to TRBJ1-2; D might be TRBD1 (5 bases). CDR1 and CDR2 from the germline V gene are SGHDN and FVKESK. This CDR3 comprises 14 residues. Trimming removed 4 bases at V and 7 bases at J, with 16 bases between. The chain's CDR3 is CASSPFTGPLGYTF. Written as DNA, the CDR3 is TGTGCCAGCAGCCCTTTTACAGGTCCTCTTGGCTACACCTTC.

V usage is TRBV6-2 or TRBV6-3 and J usage is TRBJ1-4, with D unresolved. Trimming took 0 bases from V and 8 from J, leaving 16 bases between them. The CDR3 consists of 16 residues. Germline loops: CDR1 MNHEY, CDR2 SVGEGT. CDR3 in amino acids: CASSYSGFGEREKLFF. The CDR3 DNA sequence: TGTGCCAGCAGTTACTCCGGTTTCGGGGAGAGAGAAAAACTGTTTTTT.

The chain uses TRBV3-1 (or the pseudogene TRBV3-2) and TRBJ2-5; possible D gene TRBD2, 5 bases. The CDR3 sequence is 14 residues long. V dropped 3 bases and J dropped 4 bases, with 12 bases sitting between them. Germline-derived CDR1 and CDR2 are LGHDT and YNNKEL (reference sequence). The CDR3 DNA follows: TGTGCCAGCAGCCATCGTTCAGGAGGAGAGACCCAGTACTTC. As protein: CASSHRSGGETQYF.

The rearrangement links TRBV7-3 to TRBJ2-7; D might be TRBD2 (5 bases). This CDR3 has 13 residues. Germline CDR1 is SGHTA and CDR2 is FQGTGA. V was pared by 2 bases and J by 7 bases, with 12 bases between. CDR3: CASSLEGPGEQYF. CDR3 coding DNA: TGTGCCAGCAGCTTAGAGGGCCCGGGAGAGCAGTACTTC. Variable domain in full (rest from reference TRBV7-3 and TRBJ2-7): GAGVSQTPSNKVTEKGKYVELRCDPISGHTALYWYRQSLGQGPEFLIYFQGTGAADDSGLPNDRFFAVRPEGSVSTLKIQRTERGDSAVYLCASSLEGPGEQYFGPGTRLTVT.

The chain joins TRBV18 to TRBJ1-6; D gene unclear. This CDR3 is 14 amino acids long. In germline, CDR1 is KGHSH, CDR2 LQKENI. The V and J ends lost 4 bases and 5 bases respectively, with 9 bases between them. Here the CDR3 reads CASSQRDNNSPLHF. The CDR3 DNA follows: TGTGCCAGCTCACAGAGGGATAATAATTCACCCCTCCACTTT.

The genes are TRBV28 and TRBJ1-4, with 7 bases identical to TRBD1. The CDR3 spans 15 residues. J was trimmed by 4 bases and V by 5 bases; bases with no gene match: 7. Germline assignment: CDR1 MDHEN and CDR2 SYDVKM. The CDR3 is CASSLETGYNEKLFF. The CDR3 DNA reads as TGTGCCAGCAGTCTAGAGACAGGGTATAATGAAAAACTGTTTTTT.

In regard to this clone: A single base separates this from a much larger clone, so it may be a read error. The same CDR3 is also encoded by other DNA sequences in this sample. The chain joins TRBV2 to TRBJ2-2; TRBD2 agrees at 8 bases. This CDR3 is 17 amino acids long. CDR1 and CDR2 (germline): SNHLY, FYNNEI. The CDR3, as DNA: TGCGCCCCCACCCGGGCCGGGGGGGGAGGGGACACCGGGGAGCTGTTTTTT. Its translation is CAPTRAGGGGDTGELFF.

V and J are TRBV6-4 and TRBJ2-7; no reliable D call. Germline V gene lookup returns CDR1 MRHNA and CDR2 SNTAGT. The CDR3 is 11 residues long. The V gene lost 9 bases and the J gene lost 9 bases, with 15 bases spanning the gap. The CDR3 reads CARPAVRGQYF. The CDR3 DNA reads TGTGCCAGACCGGCGGTCCGAGGGCAGTACTTC.

The CDR3 DNA reads as TGTGCCTGGAGAAGGACAGGGGCTAACTATGGCTACACCTTC. Protein sequence: CAWRRTGANYGYTF. The chain links TRBV30 to TRBJ1-2; TRBD1 matches 9 bases. CDR1 GTSNPN and CDR2 SVGIG come from the germline V gene (reference sequence). Trimming cost V 3 bases and J 0 bases; bases outside gene matches: 2. The CDR3 contains 14 residues.

The V and J genes are TRBV12-3 or TRBV12-4 and TRBJ1-1, with D possibly matching TRBD1 (5 bases). CDR3 size: 13 residues. Trimming shortened V by 4 bases and J by 6 bases, and 12 bases separated the two germline ends. CDR3 bases: TGTGCCAGCAGTTCCCCGGGGGTGCCTGAAGCTTTCTTT. Amino acids: CASSSPGVPEAFF.

The chain links TRBV6-5 to TRBJ2-7; TRBD1 agrees at 7 bases. The V gene end was trimmed by 8 bases and the J gene end by 3 bases; junction bases not matched to a gene: 7. The length of the CDR3 is 13 residues. Germline CDR1 is MNHEY and CDR2 is SVGAGI. The CDR3 DNA is TGTGCCAGCGGAAGAAGACAGGGCTACGAGCAGTACTTC. Its translation is CASGRRQGYEQYF.

The rearrangement links TRBV6-2 or TRBV6-3 to TRBJ1-5; D is uncertain. The germline V and J ends were trimmed by 5 bases and 7 bases, with 15 bases remaining between them. Germline CDR1 is MNHEY and CDR2 is SVGEGT. The CDR3 length is 14 residues. DNA for the CDR3: TGTGCCAGCAGTCGGGGAGACCCGGGACAGCCCCAGCATTTT. This translates into CASSRGDPGQPQHF.

This sequence joins TRBV4-2 and TRBJ2-1; TRBD2 might be the D (6 bases). CDR3 length: 18 amino acids. The germline V gene encodes CDR1 LGHNA and CDR2 YNFKEQ. V lost 0 bases and J lost 0, with 15 bases in between. Here the CDR3 DNA reads TGTGCCAGCAGCCAAGATGGTTTTGCGCGGGGCTCCTACAATGAGCAGTTCTTC. It encodes CASSQDGFARGSYNEQFF.

J is TRBJ1-6 and V is TRBV4-2; 7 positions match TRBD1. CDR3 length: 15 amino acids. V gave up 4 bases and J gave up 10 bases; unmatched junction bases: 10. The germline V gene encodes CDR1 LGHNA and CDR2 YNFKEQ. CDR3 sequence reads: CASSLQQGSESPLHF. The CDR3 nucleotides are TGTGCCAGCAGCCTCCAACAGGGGAGTGAGTCACCCCTCCACTTT.

This chain's CDR3 is CASSISGLAGGPYNEQFF. CDR3 in DNA: TGTGCCAGTAGTATATCAGGGCTAGCGGGAGGGCCGTACAATGAGCAGTTCTTC. The chain recombines TRBV19 with TRBJ2-1; TRBD2 aligns across 12 bases. The CDR3 is 18 amino acids. Germline V lookup: CDR1 LNHDA, CDR2 SQIVND (reference sequence). J gave up 4 bases and V 2 bases, and 9 bases lay outside the gene matches.

This clone was found once. DNA for the CDR3: TGTGCCAGCAGCTTAGGACAGATTAACTATGGCTACACCTTC. It codes for CASSLGQINYGYTF. This chain links TRBV7-8 with TRBJ1-2; the D gene is possibly TRBD1 (5 bases). Per the germline V gene, CDR1 is SGHVS and CDR2 is FQNEAQ. Trimming shortened V by 1 base and J by 1 base, and 7 bases separated the two germline ends. The CDR3 covers 14 residues.

The chain is built from TRBV10-2 and TRBJ2-2, with 11 bases that match TRBD2. With 7 bases clipped from V and 4 bases from J, the junction kept 2 bases outside the gene matches. The germline V gene has CDR1 WSHSY and CDR2 SAAADI. The length of the CDR3 is 14 residues. CDR3 in amino acids: CASILAGATGELFF. The DNA of the CDR3 is TGCGCCAGCATACTAGCGGGGGCCACCGGGGAGCTGTTTTTT.

The V call is TRBV18, the J call TRBJ2-3; perhaps TRBD2 as D (5 bases). Germline CDR1 is KGHSH and CDR2 is LQKENI. CDR3 length: 16 residues. Trimming pared 0 bases from V and 1 base from J, leaving 11 bases between. This CDR3 is CASSPPGGVGTDTQYF. CDR3 bases: TGTGCCAGCTCACCACCAGGAGGAGTTGGCACAGATACGCAGTATTTT.

This clone was found a few times. The chain joins TRBV5-1 to TRBJ2-1; 9 positions match TRBD2. Germline V gene sequence: CDR1 SGHRS, CDR2 YFSETQ. This CDR3 has 20 amino acids. V was clipped by 1 base and J by 8 bases; unmatched bases: 22. CDR3 residues: CASSLLWQQGSGRKRDEQFF. CDR3 in DNA: TGCGCCAGCAGCTTGTTGTGGCAGCAAGGTAGCGGGAGAAAGCGGGATGAGCAGTTCTTC.

This chain joins TRBV28 and TRBJ2-2, with TRBD2 as a possible D gene (6 bases). Trimming stripped 7 bases from V and 2 bases from J, with 14 bases between. Germline-derived CDR1 and CDR2 are MDHEN and SYDVKM. There are 15 residues in the CDR3. This chain's CDR3 is CASNSPGLNTGELFF. The CDR3 DNA is TGTGCCAGCAATAGCCCGGGACTCAACACCGGGGAGCTGTTTTTT. Supplemented by reference TRBV28 and TRBJ2-2, the full variable domain reads DVKVTQSSRYLVKRTGEKVFLECVQDMDHENMFWYRQDPGLGLRLIYFSYDVKMKEKGDIPEGYSVSREKKERFSLILESASTNQTSMYLCASNSPGLNTGELFFGEGSRLTVL.

The CDR3 loop reads CASSLRGGDRPAYEQYF. The CDR3 DNA reads TGTGCCAGCAGCTTACGGGGTGGGGACAGACCGGCCTACGAGCAGTACTTC. The V gene is TRBV7-2, the J gene TRBJ2-7, with 7 positions matching TRBD1. The ends lost 2 bases at V and 2 bases at J; junction bases unmatched: 12. This CDR3 has 17 residues. Germline V gives CDR1 SGHTA, CDR2 FQGNSA.

The chain has TRBV6-5 and TRBJ2-2, with D tentatively TRBD1 (6 bases). V was clipped by 5 bases and J by 8 bases, with 15 bases between them. Germline CDR1 is MNHEY and CDR2 is SVGAGI. This CDR3 comprises 14 residues. The CDR3 DNA is TGTGCCAGCAGTCTACAGGGTTTGGGGGGGGAGCTGTTTTTT. Protein sequence: CASSLQGLGGELFF.

The rearrangement joins TRBV18 to TRBJ2-1; 7 positions match TRBD1. CDR1 KGHSH and CDR2 LQKENI come from the germline V gene. Trimming removed 3 bases from V and 5 bases from J; junction bases left unmatched: 13. CDR3 length: 17 amino acids. Here the CDR3 reads CASSPNLGGAYDNEQFF. The CDR3 DNA reads as TGTGCCAGCTCACCTAACCTAGGGGGCGCTTATGACAATGAGCAGTTCTTC.

The rearrangement links TRBV15 to TRBJ2-1; 7 bases map to TRBD2. Trimming at V came to 1 base and at J to 6 bases, leaving 12 bases not matched to a gene. The CDR3 has 17 residues. The germline gives CDR1 LNHNV, CDR2 YYDKDF (reference sequence). For the CDR3, the DNA is TGTGCCACCAGCAGAGTCTGGTCGGGACTAAGTCCCAATGAGCAGTTCTTC. Its protein is CATSRVWSGLSPNEQFF.

The chain recombines TRBV6-6 with TRBJ1-5; 9 nucleotides agree with TRBD1. Germline V CDR1 and CDR2: MNHNY, SVGAGI (reference sequence). This CDR3 region has 16 residues. V was pared by 5 bases and J by 3 bases, with 8 bases of the junction left unmatched. As DNA, the CDR3 is TGTGCCAGCAGTGCCCGGAGGACAGGGGACAATCAGCCCCAGCATTTT. Protein product: CASSARRTGDNQPQHF.

The chain uses TRBV30 and TRBJ2-3; 8 bases match TRBD2. This CDR3 region has 11 residues. Trimming cost V 8 bases and J 4 bases; bases outside gene matches: 2. Germline assignment: CDR1 GTSNPN and CDR2 SVGIG (reference sequence). The CDR3 DNA is TGTGCCGCCGGGGGGGCAGATACGCAGTATTTT. This translates into CAAGGADTQYF.

The V gene is TRBV6-6, the J gene TRBJ2-2, with a tentative D call TRBD2 (5 bases). CDR1 is MNHNY and CDR2 is SVGAGI in the germline V gene (reference sequence). Trimming pared 5 bases from V and 8 bases from J, leaving 15 bases between. The CDR3 runs 14 residues. The CDR3 protein is CASSDHRDPGELFF. The CDR3 DNA reads as TGTGCCAGCAGTGATCACCGGGATCCGGGGGAGCTGTTTTTT.

This chain uses TRBV3-1 (or the pseudogene TRBV3-2) with TRBJ1-2; 11 bases fit TRBD1. CDR1 is LGHDT and CDR2 is YNNKEL in the germline V gene (reference sequence). The CDR3 runs to 15 residues. Trimming removed 5 bases from V and 6 bases from J; junction bases left unmatched: 8. The CDR3 sequence: CASSSGQGAINGYTF. The CDR3 coding sequence is TGTGCCAGCAGCTCAGGACAGGGGGCGATAAATGGCTACACCTTC.

The gene calls are TRBV25-1 and TRBJ1-4, with D tentatively TRBD1 (6 bases). Germline V gives CDR1 MGHDK, CDR2 SYGVNS. The CDR3 totals 15 residues. Trimming took 4 bases from V and 8 from J, leaving 17 bases between them. The CDR3, as DNA: TGTGCCAGCAGTGGATCACAGGGCATGTGGGAAAAACTGTTTTTT. Residues: CASSGSQGMWEKLFF.